This T cell receptor (beta chain) was captured in a study of OX40 agonist ivuxolimab in advanced cancers. Study information: Patients receiving dose escalation had hepatocellular carcinoma, melanoma, renal cell or head and neck cancer. Prior checkpoint blockade (anti-PD-1, anti-PD-L1 or anti-CTLA-4) was permitted; around 39% had it. Whole-study findings and limits: By week 6 at 0.1 to 3.0 mg/kg, blood CD4+ and CD8+ T cells had expanded clonally.

As to this clone: The antigen is unknown.

This CDR3 spans 16 amino acids. Per the germline V gene, CDR1 is SGHVS and CDR2 is FQNEAQ. V was pared by 0 bases and J by 4 bases, with 4 bases of the junction left unmatched. Profiled with immunoSEQ multiplex PCR; TCRdb holds only in-frame clones, not every one. The table includes 50,000 or so clones, over 70% detected once. This chain joins TRBV7-8 and TRBJ2-1, with 9 bases identical to TRBD1. This clonotype was sampled from an adult with an advanced solid tumor such as melanoma, head and neck, liver or kidney cancer. The source was CD4+ or CD8+ T cells sorted from blood, collected in a trial of the OX40 agonist ivuxolimab. The CDR3 loop reads CASSLASGQGYNEQFF. The CDR3 bases are TGTGCCAGCAGCTTAGCGTCCGGACAGGGGTACAATGAGCAGTTCTTC.